The following is a T cell receptor (beta chain) sequence with its context. This record belongs to a study of shared clonotypes between healthy human individuals. From germline, CDR1 is WNHNN and CDR2 SYGVQD (reference sequence). The CDR3 is made up of 13 amino acids. Between the trimmed V and J ends, which lost 3 bases and 8 bases, there was a span of 14 bases. Recent vaccinations or acute infections were absent in the healthy HIV-negative adult donors. In the CD4+ fraction, cells were divided into CD45RA+ naive and CD45RA-negative memory subsets. Deep-level assay runs were performed. Profiled with immunoSEQ multiplex PCR; TCRdb holds only in-frame clones, not every one. The table records 2 million to 2.5 million clones, approximately 90% of them present only once.

The source of this sequence is a man aged 18-30 years in good health. Some clones in this sample may be carry-over from other donors' samples. Material: naive CD4+ T cells from PBMCs. As for subset: CD45RA+ positively selected. The chain carries TRBV10-1 and TRBJ2-7, with D tentatively TRBD2 (6 bases). The CDR3 nucleotides read TGCGCCAGCAGTGACCCCGGGGGTGTTCAGCAGTACTTC. Its translation is CASSDPGGVQQYF.